This TCR beta chain was identified during a study of low-dose radiotherapy and immunotherapy resistance in tumors. Overall study context: The study gave patients oral aspirin 300 mg daily for four cycles from cycle 1 day 1.

Alpha- and beta-chain coverage of first-strand cDNA came from TRAV- and TRBV-specific primers. Amplification, which lasted around 18 PCR cycles, used a constant-region primer and V-primer adapter to amplify TCRs. One entry per CDR3 protein, called by TCRdb with MiXCR from the reads. Found here are about 30,000 distinct CDR3 sequences, roughly 49% of them singletons; the top ten hold roughly 5.8%. CDR3 length equals 16 residues. Germline CDR1 and CDR2: SQVTM and ANQGSEA. J lost 2 bases, V lost 6 bases, and 8 bases had no gene match. In its sample, this clonotype ranks as medium-sized. As to time point: after trial treatment. The treatment is: LDRT plus nivolumab, ipilimumab, low-dose cyclophosphamide and aspirin (RACIN trial).

Source: PBMCs, taken after low-dose radiotherapy plus immunotherapy. The sequence was collected from a male donor with gallbladder cancer. The J gene is TRBJ2-2, the V gene TRBV29-1; TRBD1 matches 11 bases. DNA of the CDR3: TGCAGCGTCCTCGGACAGGGGGCTACTAACACCGGGGAGCTGTTTTTT. Translated, it gives CSVLGQGATNTGELFF.